This entry lists 25 T cell receptor beta chains sequenced from one sample in a study of T cells expressing NK-cell markers. TCRdb re-called the 5' RACE reads; one entry per CDR3 protein, DNA not given. The sample totals roughly 350,000 distinct CDR3 sequences. Sequenced: blood T cells: a sorted CD56 or NKG2C T cell subset, CD4+ or CD8+ T cells, or bulk PBMC T cells (not recorded which). These receptors were collected from a man aged 18 to 69 in good health.

The chain is built from TRBV5-1 and TRBJ1-3; TCRdb outputs TRBD1, but without DNA this stays unchecked. The CDR3 sequence is 16 residues long. CDR1 SGHRS and CDR2 YFSETQ come from the germline V gene. CDR3 protein: CASSPGGPGDGNTIYF.

This chain uses TRBV7-2 with TRBJ2-7; TCRdb names TRBD2, which stays unverified in the absence of DNA. This CDR3 has 15 residues. From germline, CDR1 is SGHTA and CDR2 FQGNSA. The CDR3 loop is CASSFGIAGTYEQYF.

The chain has TRBV5-1 and TRBJ2-7; TCRdb selects TRBD1, and the lack of DNA leaves this call unchecked. CDR1 and CDR2 (germline): SGHRS, YFSETQ. This CDR3 contains 14 residues. The CDR3 loop reads CASTPGGGPYEQYF.

This chain connects TRBV9 to TRBJ1-1. The CDR3 is 13 amino acids. Per germline, CDR1 SGDLS and CDR2 YYNGEE. The CDR3: CASSVDVNTEAFF.

The V and J genes are TRBV20-1 and TRBJ2-7; TCRdb selects TRBD2, and the lack of DNA leaves this call unchecked. The CDR3 consists of 14 residues. Germline V gene data show CDR1 as DFQATT and CDR2 as SNEGSKA (reference sequence). This CDR3 reads CSAPPRASSYEQYF.

V gene TRBV7-8 combines with J gene TRBJ2-4; there is no DNA to check the TCRdb D call of TRBD1. The CDR3 is made up of 11 amino acids. From germline, CDR1 is SGHVS and CDR2 FQNEAQ. The chain's CDR3 is CASSPGSIQYF.

The chain uses TRBV7-9 and TRBJ2-7; TCRdb lists TRBD2, though no DNA is available to test this call. The V gene's germline CDR1 is SEHNR and CDR2 FQNEAQ (reference sequence). The CDR3 extends over 15 amino acids. This CDR3 reads CASSTVVDFRHEQYF. Drawing the rest from reference TRBV7-9 and TRBJ2-7, the complete variable domain is DTGVSQNPRHKITKRGQNVTFRCDPISEHNRLYWYRQTLGQGPEFLTYFQNEAQLEKSRLLSDRFSAERPKGSFSTLEIQRTEQGDSAMYLCASSTVVDFRHEQYFGPGTRLTVT.

V usage is TRBV2 and J usage is TRBJ2-5; TCRdb designates TRBD1, a call that cannot be tested without DNA. The germline CDR1 and CDR2 sequences are SNHLY and FYNNEI. CDR3 length equals 15 residues. CDR3 region: CASSGVGGNSKTQYF.

This sequence joins TRBV15 and TRBJ2-3. This CDR3 is built from 13 residues. CDR1 is LNHNV and CDR2 is YYDKDF in the germline V gene (reference sequence). This chain's CDR3 is CATSRSYVDTQYF. Filled out from reference TRBV15 and TRBJ2-3, the complete variable domain reads DAMVIQNPRYQVTQFGKPVTLSCSQTLNHNVMYWYQQKSSQAPKLLFHYYDKDFNNEADTPDNFQSRRPNTSFCFLDIRSPGLGDTAMYLCATSRSYVDTQYFGPGTRLTVL.

This CDR3 reads CASSLQGGDSGANVLTF. The V gene is TRBV7-3, the J gene TRBJ2-6; TCRdb reports TRBD1, a call that lacks DNA to check it against. CDR3 length: 17 residues. Per germline, CDR1 SGHTA and CDR2 FQGTGA. The full variable domain, its missing parts supplied by reference TRBV7-3 and TRBJ2-6, is GAGVSQTPSNKVTEKGKYVELRCDPISGHTALYWYRQSLGQGPEFLIYFQGTGAADDSGLPNDRFFAVRPEGSVSTLKIQRTERGDSAVYLCASSLQGGDSGANVLTFGAGSRLTVL.

The genes are TRBV10-3 and TRBJ1-1; TCRdb designates TRBD1, a call that cannot be tested without DNA. CDR3 size: 15 residues. Germline V lookup: CDR1 ENHRY, CDR2 SYGVKD. The CDR3: CAISEGQGANTEAFF.

The J gene is TRBJ1-5, the V gene TRBV6-1; TCRdb selects TRBD1, and the lack of DNA leaves this call unchecked. CDR3 length: 14 residues. CDR1 MNHNS and CDR2 SASEGT come from the germline V gene. CDR3 sequence reads: CASSDPPTGQPQHF.

The rearrangement links TRBV2 to TRBJ2-1. This CDR3 spans 14 amino acids. Per the germline V gene, CDR1 is SNHLY and CDR2 is FYNNEI. CDR3 loop: CASSEVQLYNEQFF.

The V gene is TRBV20-1, the J gene TRBJ2-3; TCRdb outputs TRBD2, but without DNA this stays unchecked. The germline V gene has CDR1 DFQATT and CDR2 SNEGSKA (reference sequence). This CDR3 contains 14 residues. The CDR3 reads CSAARTSGADTQYF.

The genes are TRBV3-1 and TRBJ2-3; the D gene TCRdb calls, TRBD2, cannot be checked with no DNA. This CDR3 region has 14 residues. Germline V gene data show CDR1 as LGHDT and CDR2 as YNNKEL (reference sequence). CDR3: CASSLRDSRDTQYF.

The CDR3 loop reads CSANLAGVTEAFF. The J gene is TRBJ1-1, the V gene TRBV20-1; TCRdb calls TRBD1, which cannot be checked without DNA. Germline V CDR1 and CDR2: DFQATT, SNEGSKA (reference sequence). CDR3 length: 13 amino acids.

V is TRBV20-1 and J is TRBJ1-1; the TRBD1 assignment by TCRdb is unverifiable without DNA. The CDR3 is 12 residues long. Germline V gene sequence: CDR1 DFQATT, CDR2 SNEGSKA (reference sequence). The chain's CDR3 is CSASPQGKVAFF.

The chain uses TRBV12-3 or TRBV12-4 and TRBJ2-1; no DNA is available, so the TRBD1 call from TCRdb remains unchecked. The CDR3 has 17 residues. The CDR3 sequence: CASSYWARGGGADEQFF.

This chain links TRBV20-1 with TRBJ2-7; TCRdb names TRBD1, which stays unverified in the absence of DNA. This CDR3 has 14 residues. Germline V lookup: CDR1 DFQATT, CDR2 SNEGSKA (reference sequence). This CDR3 is CSARDPRDPLKQYF.

J is TRBJ2-1 and V is TRBV5-6; the TCRdb D gene call, TRBD1, has no DNA to confirm it. Germline loops: CDR1 SGHDT, CDR2 YYEEEE. This CDR3 has 16 residues. This CDR3 reads CASSSGWDRPYNEQFF. Complete variable domain (other parts from reference TRBV5-6 and TRBJ2-1): DAGVTQSPTHLIKTRGQQVTLRCSPKSGHDTVSWYQQALGQGPQFIFQYYEEEERQRGNFPDRFSGHQFPNYSSELNVNALLLGDSALYLCASSSGWDRPYNEQFFGPGTRLTVL.

V and J are TRBV5-1 and TRBJ1-1. CDR3 size: 15 residues. CDR1 is SGHRS, CDR2 YFSETQ, per germline. The chain's CDR3 is CASSLLQTSNTEAFF.

The chain has TRBV24-1 and TRBJ2-2; TCRdb's D call, TRBD2, is unchecked because there is no DNA. The germline gives CDR1 KGHDR, CDR2 SFDVKD. The CDR3 length is 15 residues. This CDR3 is CATSDSGPSPGELFF.

The gene calls are TRBV20-1 and TRBJ2-1; TCRdb designates TRBD2, a call that cannot be tested without DNA. In germline, CDR1 is DFQATT, CDR2 SNEGSKA (reference sequence). The CDR3 length is 15 residues. Here the CDR3 reads CSASDLAGAVYEQFF.

This chain uses TRBV4-2 with TRBJ2-3. The CDR3 has 13 residues. Germline V gene data show CDR1 as LGHNA and CDR2 as YNFKEQ. CDR3: CASSRAIGDTQYF.

The J gene is TRBJ1-5, the V gene TRBV28; TCRdb calls TRBD1, which cannot be checked without DNA. CDR1 is MDHEN, CDR2 SYDVKM, per germline. CDR3 size: 18 residues. The CDR3 sequence: CASRPTLGRGFSGQPQHF.